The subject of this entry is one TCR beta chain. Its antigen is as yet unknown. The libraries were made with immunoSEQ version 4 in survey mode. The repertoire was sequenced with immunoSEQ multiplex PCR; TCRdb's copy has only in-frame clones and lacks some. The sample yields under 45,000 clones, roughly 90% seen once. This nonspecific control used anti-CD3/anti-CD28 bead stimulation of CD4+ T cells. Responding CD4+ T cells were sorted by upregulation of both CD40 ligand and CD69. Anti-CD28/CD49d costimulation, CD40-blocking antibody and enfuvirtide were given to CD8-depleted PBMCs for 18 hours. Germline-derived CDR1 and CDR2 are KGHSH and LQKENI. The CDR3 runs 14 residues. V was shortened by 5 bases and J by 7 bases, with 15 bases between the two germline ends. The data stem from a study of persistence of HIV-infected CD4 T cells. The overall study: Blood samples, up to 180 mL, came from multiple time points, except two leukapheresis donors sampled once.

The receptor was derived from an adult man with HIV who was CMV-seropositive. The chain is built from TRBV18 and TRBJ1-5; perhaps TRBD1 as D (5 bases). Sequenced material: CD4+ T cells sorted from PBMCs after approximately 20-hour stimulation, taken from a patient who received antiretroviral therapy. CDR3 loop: CASSYGGRNQPQHF. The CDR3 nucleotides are TGTGCCAGCTCATATGGGGGAAGGAACCAGCCCCAGCATTTT. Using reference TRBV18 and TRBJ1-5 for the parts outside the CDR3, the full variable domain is NAGVMQNPRHLVRRRGQEARLRCSPMKGHSHVYWYRQLPEEGLKFMVYLQKENIIDESGMPKERFSAEFPKEGPSILRIQQVVRGDSAAYFCASSYGGRNQPQHFGDGTRLSIL.